The TCR beta chain under discussion was sequenced for a study of blood T cell repertoires in COVID-19. The CDR3 length is 14 residues. Germline V gene lookup returns CDR1 KGHSH and CDR2 LQKENI. Losses at the gene ends were 3 bases for V and 4 bases for J; bases not matched to a gene: 5. In its sample, this clone was seen a few times. Assay: immunoSEQ multiplex PCR; the TCRdb copy retains only in-frame clones and omits some. The table records roughly 230,000 clones, 84% of them present only once. The participants were between about 18 and 95 years old and came from fewer than 25 US areas. Recovery among Cohort 3 donors was established by two negative PCRs, clearance, or symptom resolution.

This TCR was sampled from a man aged 45 to 65 who had recovered from COVID-19. This chain links TRBV18 with TRBJ2-5; 7 bases fit TRBD2. The specimen sequenced was PBMCs or T cells enriched from blood (not recorded which). The CDR3 nucleotides read TGTGCCAGCTCACCTATACCGGGAGGAGAGACCCAGTACTTC. Translating it yields CASSPIPGGETQYF.